The clone carrying this TCR beta chain was seen many times. Antigen unknown. This record belongs to a study of T cell repertoires in cytomegalovirus infection. Findings and limits, study-wide: There were carriers of CMV plus the relevant HLA, and cumulative public TCR beta family frequency identified them.

A single record per CDR3 protein comes from TCRdb applying MiXCR to the reads. The sample has more than 140,000 distinct CDR3 sequences, under 8% seen once. CDR3 length equals 12 residues. Trimming took off 6 bases at V and 10 bases at J, with 13 bases between the two ends. In germline, CDR1 is SGHTA, CDR2 FQGNSA. Sequences were obtained from PBMCs. The V call is TRBV7-2, the J call TRBJ2-1; no clear D. The clonotype was recovered from a human donor in good health (CMV status not recorded). Some clones in this sample may be carry-over from other donors' samples. CDR3 protein: CASSLHLREQFF. As DNA, the CDR3 is TGTGCCAGCAGTTTACACCTCCGGGAGCAGTTCTTC.